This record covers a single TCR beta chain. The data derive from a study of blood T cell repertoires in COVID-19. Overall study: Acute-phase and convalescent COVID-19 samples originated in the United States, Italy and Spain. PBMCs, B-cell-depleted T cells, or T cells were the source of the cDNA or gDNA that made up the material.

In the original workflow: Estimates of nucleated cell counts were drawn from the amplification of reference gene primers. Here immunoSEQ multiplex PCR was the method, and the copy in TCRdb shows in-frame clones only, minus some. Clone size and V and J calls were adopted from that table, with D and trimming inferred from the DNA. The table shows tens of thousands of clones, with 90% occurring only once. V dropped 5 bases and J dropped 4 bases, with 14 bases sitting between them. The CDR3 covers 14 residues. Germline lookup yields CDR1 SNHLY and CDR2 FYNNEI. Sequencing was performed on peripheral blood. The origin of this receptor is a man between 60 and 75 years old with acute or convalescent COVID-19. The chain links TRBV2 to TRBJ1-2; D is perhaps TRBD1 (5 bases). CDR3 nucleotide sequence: TGTGCCAGCAGTCCCCTGCGGGACGTCTATGGCTACACCTTC. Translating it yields CASSPLRDVYGYTF.